This T cell receptor beta chain was observed in a study of CD8 T cells in Susac syndrome. The study's findings and limits: Across the total CD8+ repertoires, under 20 Susac-specific public clones were found. The CD8+ TEMRA repertoires yielded roughly 5 such clones.

CDR3 length: 14 residues. From germline, CDR1 is MNHEY and CDR2 SMNVEV (reference sequence). V shed 4 bases and J 4 bases; nucleotides not matched to a gene: 4. Only a few counts were recorded for this clonotype. Its antigen remains unknown. RNA was extracted with the RNeasy kit, and a quantity of roughly 0.5 to 1 ug was reverse transcribed using random hexamers. TCRdb independently ran MiXCR on the immunoSEQ multiplex PCR reads; one entry per CDR3 protein. The sample records 120,000 or so distinct CDR3 sequences, around 94% being singletons. The rearrangement joins TRBV27 to TRBJ2-7; 10 nucleotides match TRBD1. The receptor's source is a human donor with Susac syndrome. The sequenced sample consisted of CD8+ T cells from PBMCs. CDR3 nucleotide sequence: TGTGCCAGCAGTTCCGGACAGGGGGTGTACGAGCAGTACTTC. Translated, it gives CASSSGQGVYEQYF.